This TCR beta chain comes out of a study of cytomegalovirus exposure and HLA in healthy donors. Points from the study as a whole: Immune exposure data for these donors was limited to CMV serostatus. Most of the TCR beta V segments (in an earlier analysis) were productive either about 87% or about 30% of the time. TCR beta V- and J-gene trimming was later associated with a missense DCLRE1C variant.

Primers included in the PCR were 60 Vbeta and 13 Jbeta primers. Generated by immunoSEQ multiplex PCR, the TCRdb table keeps only in-frame clones and is missing some. This sample contains tens of thousands of clones. Turning to this clone: Its target is unknown.

The germline V gene encodes CDR1 MNHEY and CDR2 SVGAGI. V was clipped by 6 bases and J by 1 base, with 12 bases between them. This CDR3 spans 14 amino acids. Material for sequencing was PBMCs. The chain is built from TRBV6-5 and TRBJ1-1; D is possibly TRBD1 (6 bases). The receptor was derived from a female donor in good health and CMV-seropositive. The DNA of the CDR3 is TGTGCCAGCAGAACCACAGGGACGAACACTGAAGCTTTCTTT. It yields the protein CASRTTGTNTEAFF.